A selection of T cell receptor beta chains follows, all from one sample in a study of blood T cells in healthy people across ages. Via MiXCR, TCRdb re-called the 5' RACE reads, giving one row per CDR3 protein. The sample includes fewer than 800,000 distinct CDR3 sequences, 49% of them seen just once. Sample: blood. The receptors shown here come from an older woman in good health. Both conserved end residues are part of each CDR3. Each record gives: clone size, V gene, J gene, D gene, CDR3 DNA, CDR3 protein. A D gene is named only where the DNA matches it firmly. Size tells how often a clone was seen (once, few, many) or the class of an expanded clone, and some rows leave it out.

clone size: .
V gene: TRBV20-1
J gene: TRBJ2-7
D gene: .
CDR3 DNA: TGCAGTGCTAGAGATCATGGAGGGACAAATTCCTACGAGCAGTACTTC
CDR3 protein: CSARDHGGTNSYEQYF

clone size: few
V gene: TRBV4-1
J gene: TRBJ2-7
D gene: .
CDR3 DNA: TGCGCCAGCAGCCAGGTTTTGTGGGGTAGGAGTTCCTACGAGCAGTACTTC
CDR3 protein: CASSQVLWGRSSYEQYF

clone size: few
V gene: TRBV20-1
J gene: TRBJ2-2
D gene: TRBD2
CDR3 DNA: TGCAGTGCTACCCCGTCGGGAGGGGTGACCGGGGAGCTGTTTTTT
CDR3 protein: CSATPSGGVTGELFF

clone size: .
V gene: TRBV10-3
J gene: TRBJ1-1
D gene: TRBD1
CDR3 DNA: TGTGCTAACAGGGAGGGGGCGAACACTGAAGCTTTCTTT
CDR3 protein: CANREGANTEAFF

clone size: .
V gene: TRBV4-1
J gene: TRBJ2-5
D gene: TRBD2
CDR3 DNA: TGCGCCAGCAGCCGCCGACTAGCGGGAGGGAATGATGAGCAGTACTTC
CDR3 protein: CASSRRLAGGNDEQYF

clone size: few
V gene: TRBV4-2
J gene: TRBJ2-7
D gene: TRBD2
CDR3 DNA: TGTGCCAGCAGCCAAGTTGTCAGCGGGGCCTACGAGCAGTACTTC
CDR3 protein: CASSQVVSGAYEQYF

clone size: .
V gene: TRBV20-1
J gene: TRBJ2-5
D gene: TRBD2
CDR3 DNA: TGCAGTGCTAGACACCCTAGCGGGAGGGCCAATGAGCAGTACTTC
CDR3 protein: CSARHPSGRANEQYF

clone size: .
V gene: TRBV20-1
J gene: TRBJ2-3
D gene: .
CDR3 DNA: TGCAGTGCTAGAGATGAAGCAAACTACCTTACGCAGTATTTT
CDR3 protein: CSARDEANYLTQYF

clone size: few
V gene: TRBV12-3/TRBV12-4
J gene: TRBJ1-1
D gene: .
CDR3 DNA: TGTGCCAGCACCCAATCGACAGGAGCTTTCTTT
CDR3 protein: CASTQSTGAFF

clone size: few
V gene: TRBV11-2
J gene: TRBJ2-1
D gene: TRBD2
CDR3 DNA: TGTGCCAGCAGCCCCCACGCGGGGGTGCGGGGCTCCTACAATGAGCAGTTCTTC
CDR3 protein: CASSPHAGVRGSYNEQFF

clone size: .
V gene: TRBV6-5
J gene: TRBJ2-5
D gene: .
CDR3 DNA: TGTGCCAGCGGCGACAGGAAACCTCAAGAGACCCAGTACTTC
CDR3 protein: CASGDRKPQETQYF

clone size: .
V gene: TRBV20-1
J gene: TRBJ2-7
D gene: TRBD2
CDR3 DNA: TGCAGTGCTAGAGTCGCGGGAGTGGGAGAGCAGTACTTC
CDR3 protein: CSARVAGVGEQYF

clone size: .
V gene: TRBV7-8
J gene: TRBJ2-1
D gene: TRBD2
CDR3 DNA: TGTGCCAGCAGCCCAAACGGACTAGCGGGAGGAGGGAATGAGCAGTTCTTC
CDR3 protein: CASSPNGLAGGGNEQFF

clone size: few
V gene: TRBV3-1
J gene: TRBJ1-1
D gene: .
CDR3 DNA: TGTGCCAGCAGCTTCATGAGGGGGGGCCGGACTGAAGCTTTCTTT
CDR3 protein: CASSFMRGGRTEAFF

clone size: .
V gene: TRBV7-2
J gene: TRBJ1-2
D gene: .
CDR3 DNA: TGTGCCAGCAGCCTAAATCGGGGGGCGTTCTATGGCTACACCTTC
CDR3 protein: CASSLNRGAFYGYTF

clone size: .
V gene: TRBV28
J gene: TRBJ2-7
D gene: .
CDR3 DNA: TGTGCCAGCAGTCCCTTCGGGGCGGGTTCCCACAATGAGCAGTACTTC
CDR3 protein: CASSPFGAGSHNEQYF

clone size: .
V gene: TRBV12-3/TRBV12-4
J gene: TRBJ2-5
D gene: .
CDR3 DNA: TGTGCCAGCAGTTGGGGCAAACAAGAGACCCAGTACTTC
CDR3 protein: CASSWGKQETQYF

clone size: few
V gene: TRBV7-2
J gene: TRBJ2-1
D gene: .
CDR3 DNA: TGTGCCAGCAGCCCTCAGGCGGGACCTTACAATGAGCAGTTCTTC
CDR3 protein: CASSPQAGPYNEQFF

clone size: .
V gene: TRBV4-1
J gene: TRBJ2-5
D gene: TRBD1
CDR3 DNA: TGCGCCAGCAGCCAAGACGGGACAGGGGGGACCCAGTACTTC
CDR3 protein: CASSQDGTGGTQYF

clone size: few
V gene: TRBV7-2
J gene: TRBJ2-5
D gene: .
CDR3 DNA: TGTGCCAGCAGCTTAGACCCCCCCAGGGGCCAAGAGACCCAGTACTTC
CDR3 protein: CASSLDPPRGQETQYF

clone size: many
V gene: TRBV28
J gene: TRBJ2-7
D gene: TRBD2
CDR3 DNA: TGTGCCAGCAGTTCTAGCGGGAGAGGCTCCTACGAGCAGTACTTC
CDR3 protein: CASSSSGRGSYEQYF

clone size: .
V gene: TRBV12-5
J gene: TRBJ2-3
D gene: TRBD2
CDR3 DNA: TGTGCTAGTGGTTTGGGCGGGAGAACAGATACGCAGTATTTT
CDR3 protein: CASGLGGRTDTQYF

clone size: .
V gene: TRBV20-1
J gene: TRBJ1-6
D gene: .
CDR3 DNA: TGCAGTGCTATCAGGGAAAGGGGTTCACCCCTCCACTTT
CDR3 protein: CSAIRERGSPLHF

clone size: few
V gene: TRBV7-8
J gene: TRBJ2-5
D gene: .
CDR3 DNA: TGTGCCAGCAGCTTAGGGACCCGACAGGGGAGGGAAGAGACCCAGTACTTC
CDR3 protein: CASSLGTRQGREETQYF

clone size: .
V gene: TRBV4-2
J gene: TRBJ2-2
D gene: .
CDR3 DNA: TGTGCCAGCAGCCAAGATTGGGCCGGGGAGCTGTTTTTT
CDR3 protein: CASSQDWAGELFF

clone size: few
V gene: TRBV12-3/TRBV12-4
J gene: TRBJ2-4
D gene: .
CDR3 DNA: TGTGCCAGCAGTCCCGGACAGGCTCGGGGGCAGTACTTC
CDR3 protein: CASSPGQARGQYF

clone size: .
V gene: TRBV21-1
J gene: TRBJ2-1
D gene: .
CDR3 DNA: TGTGCCAGCACCAAAGAGGTGGGCAGCACACTGAGCTCCTACAATGAGCAGTTCTTC
CDR3 protein: CASTKEVGSTLSSYNEQFF

clone size: .
V gene: TRBV5-5
J gene: TRBJ1-2
D gene: TRBD1
CDR3 DNA: TGTGCCAGCAGCTTGGGGGGGACAGGGGTTGGCTACACCTTC
CDR3 protein: CASSLGGTGVGYTF

clone size: few
V gene: TRBV25-1
J gene: TRBJ1-2
D gene: TRBD1
CDR3 DNA: TGTGCCAGCAGTCCCCGGGACAGGGAATTCTCTGGCTACACCTTC
CDR3 protein: CASSPRDREFSGYTF

clone size: few
V gene: TRBV15
J gene: TRBJ2-3
D gene: .
CDR3 DNA: TGTGCCACCAGCAGAGATATAGTGGCAGATACGCAGTATTTT
CDR3 protein: CATSRDIVADTQYF

clone size: .
V gene: TRBV7-8
J gene: TRBJ1-2
D gene: TRBD1
CDR3 DNA: TGTGCCAGCAGCGCGATTACACCGGGACAGGGGGCGGGTGGCTACACCTTC
CDR3 protein: CASSAITPGQGAGGYTF

clone size: .
V gene: TRBV29-1
J gene: TRBJ1-1
D gene: .
CDR3 DNA: TGCAGCGTTGATGGGAACAGGGACGCTGAAGCTTTCTTT
CDR3 protein: CSVDGNRDAEAFF

clone size: few
V gene: TRBV20-1
J gene: TRBJ2-5
D gene: .
CDR3 DNA: TGCAGTGCTAGAGATCGGCAGGGAAGGGAGACCCAGTACTTC
CDR3 protein: CSARDRQGRETQYF

clone size: many
V gene: TRBV9
J gene: TRBJ2-1
D gene: TRBD2
CDR3 DNA: TGTGCCAGCAGCGGGCCGAGACTAGCGGGAGGTAATTTCAATGAGCAGTTCTTC
CDR3 protein: CASSGPRLAGGNFNEQFF

clone size: .
V gene: TRBV29-1
J gene: TRBJ2-3
D gene: .
CDR3 DNA: TGCAGCGTTGATGGGGCCTCAGGGGCCACAGATACGCAGTATTTT
CDR3 protein: CSVDGASGATDTQYF

clone size: .
V gene: TRBV6-6
J gene: TRBJ2-4
D gene: .
CDR3 DNA: TGTGCCAGCAGTTACTCGAGTACAGCGGAGAAAAACATTCAGTACTTC
CDR3 protein: CASSYSSTAEKNIQYF

clone size: .
V gene: TRBV10-3
J gene: TRBJ2-1
D gene: TRBD2
CDR3 DNA: TGTGCCATCAGTGAATTGGCTAGCGGTGACAATGAGCAGTTCTTC
CDR3 protein: CAISELASGDNEQFF

clone size: .
V gene: TRBV6-1
J gene: TRBJ2-7
D gene: TRBD2
CDR3 DNA: TGTGCCAGATCCCACACCGGGACTAGCGGGAGGTCAATCGGTGAGCAGTACTTC
CDR3 protein: CARSHTGTSGRSIGEQYF

clone size: once
V gene: TRBV20-1
J gene: TRBJ2-1
D gene: TRBD2
CDR3 DNA: TGCAGTGCTAGAGACCTAGGACTAGCGGGATCATACAATGAGCAGTTCTTC
CDR3 protein: CSARDLGLAGSYNEQFF

clone size: few
V gene: TRBV29-1
J gene: TRBJ2-3
D gene: .
CDR3 DNA: TGCAGCACCGGGACCGGGGGCCCAGATACGCAGTATTTT
CDR3 protein: CSTGTGGPDTQYF

clone size: .
V gene: TRBV27
J gene: TRBJ2-3
D gene: TRBD2
CDR3 DNA: TGTGCCAGCAGCCCGAACGGGAGGGGATCCACAGATACGCAGTATTTT
CDR3 protein: CASSPNGRGSTDTQYF

clone size: few
V gene: TRBV20-1
J gene: TRBJ2-7
D gene: TRBD2
CDR3 DNA: TGCAGTGCACAGGGACTAGCGGGCTACGAGCAGTACTTC
CDR3 protein: CSAQGLAGYEQYF

clone size: .
V gene: TRBV5-1
J gene: TRBJ2-1
D gene: TRBD2
CDR3 DNA: TGCGCCGGCAGCGCCACTAGCGGGAGAAACCACAATGAGCAGTTCTTC
CDR3 protein: CAGSATSGRNHNEQFF

clone size: few
V gene: TRBV20-1
J gene: TRBJ1-5
D gene: .
CDR3 DNA: TGCAGTGCTAGGGCTACAGGTATCAATCAGCCCCAGCATTTT
CDR3 protein: CSARATGINQPQHF

clone size: few
V gene: TRBV7-9
J gene: TRBJ1-2
D gene: TRBD1
CDR3 DNA: TGTGCCAGCAGCCCCCAGGGGGGCGCTAACTATGGCTACACCTTC
CDR3 protein: CASSPQGGANYGYTF

clone size: .
V gene: TRBV7-3
J gene: TRBJ2-1
D gene: .
CDR3 DNA: TGTGCCAGCAGCCCAGCAGGGGTCAGTGAGCAGTTCTTC
CDR3 protein: CASSPAGVSEQFF